This entry lists 10 T cell receptor beta chains sequenced from one sample in a study of T cells in Graves' hyperthyroidism and ophthalmopathy. Researchers amplified the TCR beta CDR3 regions from RNA transcripts. RT-PCR in the first round (using the HTBI primer set) targeted the TCR CDR3. Via MiXCR, TCRdb re-called the multiplex PCR reads, giving one row per CDR3 protein. The sample holds about 350,000 distinct CDR3 sequences, roughly 15% seen once. The material sequenced was blood. Receptors were obtained from a woman between 40 and 50 years old with Graves' ophthalmopathy.

This clonotype was recorded a few times. CDR3 bases: TGTGCCAGCCGTGGACAGCTGCAGTTCTTC. Translating it yields CASRGQLQFF. The chain recombines TRBV18 with TRBJ2-1; tentative D call: TRBD1 (6 bases). V shed 8 bases and J shed 12 bases, with 11 bases lying between them. Germline lookup yields CDR1 KGHSH and CDR2 LQKENI. This CDR3 has 10 amino acids.

This clonotype was seen many times. The rearrangement uses TRBV10-3 and TRBJ1-5; D is uncertain. The CDR3 consists of 16 residues. Germline CDR1 is ENHRY and CDR2 is SYGVKD. Trimming took 10 bases from V and 5 from J, leaving 24 bases between them. CDR3 DNA: TGTGCCACCCCGGTTTGGGTTGAAGGGTATCATCAGCCCCAGCATTTT. As protein: CATPVWVEGYHQPQHF.

This chain links TRBV10-3 with TRBJ2-7; D not certain. This CDR3 region has 14 residues. From germline, CDR1 is ENHRY and CDR2 SYGVKD. V was cut by 9 bases and J by 6 bases, with 21 bases left in between. CDR3: CAIKVSGESLEQYF. For the CDR3, the DNA is TGTGCCATTAAGGTGTCTGGAGAGAGTCTCGAGCAGTACTTC.

This clonotype was recorded at least ten times. V and J are TRBV11-1 and TRBJ2-1, with TRBD2 matching over 8 bases. CDR1 SGHAT and CDR2 FQDESV come from the germline V gene (reference sequence). V lost 2 bases and J lost 7; bases outside the gene matches: 16. CDR3 length: 18 amino acids. The CDR3 coding sequence is TGTGCCAGCAGCTTACAGGATGCTACGGGAGGGCCGTTTAATGAGCAGTTCTTC. This gives the protein CASSLQDATGGPFNEQFF.

This clonotype was seen many times. This chain joins TRBV7-8 and TRBJ1-5; unclear D gene. Between the trimmed V and J ends, which lost 2 bases and 5 bases, there was a span of 13 bases. The length of the CDR3 is 15 residues. Germline CDR1 reads SGHVS; CDR2 reads FQNEAQ. The CDR3 DNA reads as TGTGCCAGCAGCTTAATATCGGACCTCTATCAGCCCCAGCATTTT. Its translation is CASSLISDLYQPQHF. Together with reference TRBV7-8 and TRBJ1-5, the CDR3 gives the full variable domain: GAGVSQSPRYKVAKRGQDVALRCDPISGHVSLFWYQQALGQGPEFLTYFQNEAQLDKSGLPSDRFFAERPEGSVSTLKIQRTQQEDSAVYLCASSLISDLYQPQHFGDGTRLSIL.

This clonotype was recorded at least ten times. The rearrangement uses TRBV7-8 and TRBJ1-1; D is ambiguous. The CDR3 has 14 amino acids. V was clipped by 3 bases and J by 7 bases, with 15 bases between them. Germline CDR1 and CDR2: SGHVS and FQNEAQ. The CDR3 loop reads CASSLLQGSSEAFF. CDR3 coding DNA: TGTGCCAGCAGCTTGCTACAAGGAAGCAGTGAAGCTTTCTTT.

CDR3 in DNA: TGTGCCAGTAGTATTAGGGGGCGCCAGGCCAATCAGCCCCAGCATTTT. It translates to CASSIRGRQANQPQHF. The rearrangement links TRBV19 to TRBJ1-5, with TRBD1 matching over 7 bases. Germline lookup yields CDR1 LNHDA and CDR2 SQIVND (reference sequence). Trimming removed 3 bases from V and 3 bases from J; junction bases left unmatched: 8. This CDR3 has 16 amino acids.

With regard to this clonotype: In this CDR3 the conserved last residue, phenylalanine or tryptophan, is missing, so a read error is likely. The chain carries TRBV3-1 and TRBJ1-1; D not certain. CDR1 is LGHDT, CDR2 YNNKEL, per germline (reference sequence). V gave up 2 bases and J gave up 5 bases, with 15 bases separating them. The CDR3 is 15 residues long. The CDR3 sequence: CASSQSTGIWTEAFS. In DNA form, the CDR3 reads TGTGCCAGCAGCCAATCCACTGGGATTTGGACTGAAGCTTTCTCT.

The chain recombines TRBV5-1 with TRBJ2-5; a weak D match, TRBD2 (5 bases). V lost 5 bases, J lost 4 bases, and 9 bases lay in between. Per the germline V gene, CDR1 is SGHRS and CDR2 is YFSETQ. The CDR3 consists of 12 residues. CDR3 in DNA: TGCGCCAGCAGATCGGGGTTAGAGACCCAGTACTTC. Protein: CASRSGLETQYF.

The chain couples TRBV9 to TRBJ2-2; D gene uncertain. CDR1 is SGDLS and CDR2 is YYNGEE in the germline V gene. The CDR3 loop spans 12 amino acids. Between the trimmed V and J ends, which lost 5 bases and 8 bases, there was a span of 10 bases. The CDR3 region is CASSSSPGELFF. As DNA, the CDR3 is TGTGCCAGCAGTTCGTCCCCGGGGGAGCTGTTTTTT. Full variable domain (rest looked up from reference TRBV9 and TRBJ2-2): DSGVTQTPKHLITATGQRVTLRCSPRSGDLSVYWYQQSLDQGLQFLIQYYNGEERAKGNILERFSAQQFPDLHSELNLSSLELGDSALYFCASSSSPGELFFGEGSRLTVL.